Described below is a single T cell receptor beta chain sequence and its context. It has no known antigen specificity. Per-base qualities were not stored, and no clone one base away is much larger. The data stem from a study of type 1 regulatory T cells (dated by TCRdb to the early 2020s). Looking at the study overall: The study characterized an in vitro protocol that generated a Tr1-enriched, alloantigen-specific CD4 T cell product named T-allo10. Patients with hematological malignancies who were receiving allogeneic hematopoietic stem cell transplantation were the group in which T-allo10 was being clinically evaluated.

Counted from cysteine to phenylalanine, this CDR3 has 15 amino acids. Left in the record is the CDR3 DNA by itself, 45 bases read in frame from the first base. For CDR1 and CDR2, the germline V gene lists SGDLS and YYNGEE. V gives up 4 bases and J gives up 5 bases, and the segment between their germline ends measures 18 bases. TCRdb names Illumina MiSeq as the instrument used. TCRdb reprocessed the public reads (quality trimming at Q25 with fastp, clone calling with MiXCR) and kept in-frame beta chains. One record per CDR3 amino acid sequence lists the most common genes and DNA. Across this sample there are 6,200 or so distinct CDR3 sequences, with roughly a third seen only once. The top ten hold about 23% of the sample. Study-wide conclusions, independent of this receptor: Tr1 cells showed a more restricted TCR repertoire than non-Tr1 cells, which the study interpreted as alloantigen-induced clonal expansion.

The source material was cultured type 1 regulatory T (Tr1) cells, either the whole culture or a sorted fraction (not recorded which). Read against the paper, the sample's cell subset or site label means: type 1 regulatory T cells sorted from the T-allo10 product. The sequence came from a human donor in good health. The sequence links TRBV9 to TRBJ1-1; the D gene lacks a confident call. The nucleotides are TGTGCCAGCAGCCCCCAGGTAATGACGGGGACTGAAGCTTTCTTT. Translated, it reads CASSPQVMTGTEAFF.